This TCR beta chain comes out of a study of blood T cell repertoires in COVID-19. Background on the study: Specimens from acute and convalescent COVID-19 originated in the United States, Italy and Spain. The analysed material was cDNA or gDNA that came from T cells, B-cell-depleted T cells, or PBMCs.

Germline CDR1 MNHNY, CDR2 SVGAGI (reference sequence). Trimming took 2 bases from V and 2 from J, leaving 7 bases between them. The CDR3 totals 13 residues. This clone qualifies as medium-sized. In the study's own analysis: Reference gene primer amplification gave nucleated cell count estimates. Generated by immunoSEQ multiplex PCR, the TCRdb table keeps only in-frame clones and is missing some. That table gives V, J and clone size, and the DNA gave D and trimming. The table records approximately 150,000 clones, around four fifths of them present only once. The chain uses TRBV6-6 and TRBJ2-7, with unresolved D. This TCR derives from a woman over 75 with acute or convalescent COVID-19. Sequenced material: peripheral blood. The CDR3 is CASSYAETYEQYF. CDR3 in DNA: TGTGCCAGCAGTTACGCGGAGACCTACGAGCAGTACTTC.